This passage covers 28 T cell receptor beta chains from one sample sequenced in a study of persistence of HIV-infected CD4 T cells. Their recognized antigens are unknown. The stimulus was lysate of CMV-infected fibroblasts, around 9.3 ug/mL. CD40L-negative CD69-negative CD45RO-high memory CD4+ T cells were sorted as populations depleted of antigen-responding cells. The libraries were made with immunoSEQ version 4 in survey mode. Repertoires were generated with immunoSEQ multiplex PCR, while TCRdb's copy carries only in-frame clones and drops some. In the table there are around 48,000 clones, over 70% of which are singletons. Sample: CD4+ T cells sorted from PBMCs after roughly 19-hour stimulation, taken from a patient who received antiretroviral therapy. These receptors came from an adult man with HIV who was CMV-seropositive.

The chain links TRBV18 to TRBJ1-3, with 9 bases aligning to TRBD1. The CDR3 contains 17 residues. Trimming removed 3 bases from V and 7 bases from J; junction bases left unmatched: 13. The germline CDR1 and CDR2 sequences are KGHSH and LQKENI. In nucleotides, the CDR3 is TGTGCCAGCTCACCGTTGGACAGGGGAGTTGATGGCAACACCATATATTTT. Translated: CASSPLDRGVDGNTIYF.

A single count supports this clone. The chain is built from TRBV9 and TRBJ2-5; D is uncertain. V was pared by 0 bases and J by 4 bases, with 13 bases between. In germline, CDR1 is SGDLS, CDR2 YYNGEE. This CDR3 spans 15 amino acids. The CDR3, as DNA: TGTGCCAGCAGCGTAGATTCGCTACTTGGAGAGACCCAGTACTTC. Translation gives CASSVDSLLGETQYF.

The DNA of the CDR3 is TGTGCCAGCAGCCCTTGGACTAGCGGAAGCCCTGGGACCCAGTACTTC. Protein: CASSPWTSGSPGTQYF. The chain is built from TRBV7-8 and TRBJ2-5; 10 nucleotides match TRBD2. Germline V gene lookup returns CDR1 SGHVS and CDR2 FQNEAQ. V lost 5 bases, J lost 7 bases, and 13 bases stayed unmatched. There are 16 residues in the CDR3.

The rearrangement joins TRBV7-2 to TRBJ1-5, with D unclear. The germline CDR1 and CDR2 sequences are SGHTA and FQGNSA. V was pared by 4 bases and J by 0 bases, with 10 bases between. CDR3 length equals 15 residues. The CDR3 DNA reads TGTGCCAGCAGCTCACAGATTTTTAGCAATCAGCCCCAGCATTTT. Its translation is CASSSQIFSNQPQHF.

This chain joins TRBV18 and TRBJ1-4; 8 bases map to TRBD1. The CDR3 spans 14 residues. The germline V gene has CDR1 KGHSH and CDR2 LQKENI. V shed 6 bases, J shed 3 bases, and the junction held 3 bases outside the gene matches. CDR3 in amino acids: CASSLQGANEKLFF. The CDR3 bases are TGTGCCAGCTCTCTACAGGGGGCTAATGAAAAACTGTTTTTT.

DNA for the CDR3: TGTGCCAGTAGTATAGGCTCGACGTCTGCCGGTCAGCCCCAGCATTTT. This gives the protein CASSIGSTSAGQPQHF. V gene TRBV19 combines with J gene TRBJ1-5; no reliable D call. Trimming removed 1 base from V and 6 bases from J, with 16 bases in between. Per germline, CDR1 LNHDA and CDR2 SQIVND (reference sequence). CDR3 length equals 16 residues.

By sample fraction, this clone is medium-sized. The V gene is TRBV10-2, the J gene TRBJ1-5; D call uncertain. Germline values: CDR1 WSHSY, CDR2 SAAADI. V lost 2 bases and J 6 bases, leaving 11 bases between the germline ends. This CDR3 is 14 amino acids long. CDR3 loop: CASSEKKGGQPQHF. CDR3 sequence (DNA): TGCGCCAGCAGTGAGAAGAAGGGAGGTCAGCCCCAGCATTTT.

The rearrangement links TRBV7-2 to TRBJ1-1; D may be TRBD1 (6 bases). Germline CDR1 SGHTA, CDR2 FQGNSA. This CDR3 has 15 residues. Trimming took off 1 base at V and 4 bases at J, with 13 bases between the two ends. The CDR3 DNA follows: TGTGCCAGCAGCTTAGGCACGGGGGGCCGCACTGAAGCTTTCTTT. Its protein product is CASSLGTGGRTEAFF.

The J gene is TRBJ2-1, the V gene TRBV4-3, with 9 bases identical to TRBD2. This CDR3 contains 15 residues. V trimming: 0 bases; J trimming: 9 bases; junction bases outside the gene matches: 6. Per the germline V gene, CDR1 is LGHNA and CDR2 is YSLEER. CDR3 loop: CASSQDGGRAPEQFF. Here the CDR3 DNA reads TGCGCCAGCAGCCAAGATGGCGGGAGGGCCCCTGAGCAGTTCTTC.

This rearrangement joins TRBV3-1 (or the pseudogene TRBV3-2) to TRBJ1-5; TRBD1 aligns across 9 bases. J was trimmed by 0 bases and V by 3 bases; bases with no gene match: 9. The CDR3 runs to 18 residues. CDR1 is LGHDT, CDR2 YNNKEL, per germline (reference sequence). CDR3 amino acids: CASSHAGTGRPSNQPQHF. The CDR3 DNA reads as TGTGCCAGCAGCCATGCCGGGACAGGGCGCCCTAGCAATCAGCCCCAGCATTTT.

CDR3 nucleotide sequence: TGTGCCAGCAGTTACCGCGACAGCCCAAACACAGATACGCAGTATTTT. This translates into CASSYRDSPNTDTQYF. The V gene is TRBV6-2 or TRBV6-3, the J gene TRBJ2-3; maybe TRBD1 (5 bases). V lost 2 bases and J lost 2, with 14 bases in between. Germline V CDR1 and CDR2: MNHEY, SVGEGT. This CDR3 is 16 amino acids long.

The V and J genes are TRBV7-2 and TRBJ2-7; D call uncertain. Deletions cut 3 bases from V and 5 bases from J, with 11 bases between. Germline values: CDR1 SGHTA, CDR2 FQGNSA. The CDR3 is 13 residues long. The chain's CDR3 is CASSFWRGDEQYF. The CDR3 DNA sequence: TGTGCCAGCAGCTTTTGGCGCGGCGACGAGCAGTACTTC. Drawing the rest from reference TRBV7-2 and TRBJ2-7, the complete variable domain is GAGVSQSPSNKVTEKGKDVELRCDPISGHTALYWYRQSLGQGLEFLIYFQGNSAPDKSGLPSDRFSAERTGGSVSTLTIQRTQQEDSAVYLCASSFWRGDEQYFGPGTRLTVT.

This clone was seen only a few times. The chain couples TRBV6-2 or TRBV6-3 to TRBJ2-2; TRBD2 matches at 7 bases. The germline V gene has CDR1 MNHEY and CDR2 SVGEGT. V lost 2 bases to trimming and J lost 2 bases; unmatched junction nucleotides: 5. This CDR3 region has 16 residues. The CDR3 nucleotides are TGTGCCAGCAGTTACCGGTCTAGCGGCAACACCGGGGAGCTGTTTTTT. Amino acids: CASSYRSSGNTGELFF.

The J gene is TRBJ1-5, the V gene TRBV25-1; D not resolved. The CDR3 extends over 14 amino acids. Germline CDR1 is MGHDK and CDR2 is SYGVNS. V lost 3 bases to trimming and J lost 2 bases, with 8 bases between them. The CDR3 DNA sequence: TGTGCCAGCAGTGATCCCCAGGGCAATCAGCCCCAGCATTTT. Translation: CASSDPQGNQPQHF.

V and J are TRBV6-5 and TRBJ1-1; no clear D. Trimming took 7 bases from V and 10 from J, leaving 19 bases between them. The CDR3 consists of 13 residues. Germline V CDR1 and CDR2: MNHEY, SVGAGI. The CDR3 DNA follows: TGTGCCAGCACTCACCCTCGAGGGTTTCGAGCTTTCTTT. This codes for CASTHPRGFRAFF.

The chain recombines TRBV5-6 with TRBJ2-7; the D gene could be TRBD1 or TRBD2 (6 bases each). Between the trimmed V and J ends, which lost 0 bases and 1 base, there was a span of 17 bases. CDR3 size: 17 residues. Per the germline V gene, CDR1 is SGHDT and CDR2 is YYEEEE. CDR3 nucleotides: TGTGCCAGCAGCTTGGACTCGGGGGCGGCTTTGTCCTACGAGCAGTACTTC. Residues: CASSLDSGAALSYEQYF.

DNA for the CDR3: TGTGCCAGTAGTACAGGGGACTATGGCTACACCTTC. Its protein is CASSTGDYGYTF. The gene calls are TRBV19 and TRBJ1-2; tentative D call: TRBD1 (6 bases). V shed 4 bases and J shed 3 bases, with 6 bases lying between them. Per germline, CDR1 LNHDA and CDR2 SQIVND (reference sequence). The CDR3 extends over 12 amino acids. The entire variable domain, with the rest obtained from reference TRBV19 and TRBJ1-2, is as follows: DGGITQSPKYLFRKEGQNVTLSCEQNLNHDAMYWYRQDPGQGLRLIYYSQIVNDFQKGDIAEGYSVSREKKESFPLTVTSAQKNPTAFYLCASSTGDYGYTFGSGTRLTVV.

This clone has a single count. The rearrangement joins TRBV2 to TRBJ2-7, with D possibly being TRBD1 (6 bases). Germline loops: CDR1 SNHLY, CDR2 FYNNEI. The CDR3 length is 17 residues. V shed 3 bases and J shed 1 base, with 19 bases lying between them. In nucleotides, the CDR3 is TGTGCCAGCAGTGAGGGACACCCTCATCATCTATCCTACGAGCAGTACTTC. Protein product: CASSEGHPHHLSYEQYF.

The chain is built from TRBV18 and TRBJ2-7, with 7 bases fitting TRBD1. There are 16 residues in the CDR3. Trimming took 4 bases from V and 0 from J; bases not matched to a gene: 9. Per germline, CDR1 KGHSH and CDR2 LQKENI. CDR3 sequence reads: CASSRGTGDSSYEQYF. CDR3 in DNA: TGTGCCAGCTCACGGGGAACAGGGGACAGCTCCTACGAGCAGTACTTC.

This sequence joins TRBV6-5 and TRBJ1-6; D gene uncertain. This CDR3 has 14 amino acids. V lost 6 bases, J lost 3 bases, and 9 bases lay in between. Germline lookup yields CDR1 MNHEY and CDR2 SVGAGI. DNA for the CDR3: TGTGCCAGCAGGGATCTTAACTATAATTCACCCCTCCACTTT. It translates to CASRDLNYNSPLHF.

This clone showed up just a few times. The genes are TRBV7-9 and TRBJ2-5, with D unclear. Trimming shortened V by 5 bases and J by 1 base, and 8 bases separated the two germline ends. The CDR3 loop spans 13 amino acids. CDR1 and CDR2 from the germline V gene are SEHNR and FQNEAQ (reference sequence). The chain's CDR3 is CASSVHFQETQYF. The CDR3 DNA follows: TGTGCCAGCAGCGTTCACTTCCAAGAGACCCAGTACTTC. Filled out from reference TRBV7-9 and TRBJ2-5, the complete variable domain reads DTGVSQNPRHKITKRGQNVTFRCDPISEHNRLYWYRQTLGQGPEFLTYFQNEAQLEKSRLLSDRFSAERPKGSFSTLEIQRTEQGDSAMYLCASSVHFQETQYFGPGTRLLVL.

This sequence joins TRBV5-6 and TRBJ1-1; the D gene is possibly TRBD1 (5 bases). The CDR3 runs 16 residues. Trimming pared 4 bases from V and 0 bases from J, leaving 16 bases between. Looked up from germline, CDR1 is SGHDT and CDR2 is YYEEEE. CDR3 nucleotides: TGTGCCAGCAGCCTTTGGATTGACAGATTGAACACTGAAGCTTTCTTT. Protein product: CASSLWIDRLNTEAFF.

This rearrangement joins TRBV4-3 to TRBJ1-1; perhaps TRBD1 as D (5 bases). Trimming pared 1 base from V and 4 bases from J, leaving 16 bases between. Germline lookup yields CDR1 LGHNA and CDR2 YSLEER. CDR3 length: 16 amino acids. CDR3 loop: CASSQGDVGYGTEAFF. The CDR3 bases are TGCGCCAGCAGCCAAGGGGACGTGGGGTATGGCACTGAAGCTTTCTTT.

The chain joins TRBV6-6 to TRBJ2-2; 7 bases line up with TRBD2. Germline assignment: CDR1 MNHNY and CDR2 SVGAGI (reference sequence). CDR3 length: 16 residues. Germline trimming cut 4 bases from V and 4 bases from J; bases unmatched to any gene: 9. The CDR3 loop reads CASSSGGSGPTGELFF. CDR3 nucleotide sequence: TGTGCCAGCAGTTCGGGAGGTAGCGGGCCCACCGGGGAGCTGTTTTTT.

The chain joins TRBV5-5 to TRBJ1-2; D ambiguous. Trimming stripped 0 bases from V and 8 bases from J, with 8 bases between. The CDR3 has 12 residues. Germline CDR1 reads SGHKS; CDR2 reads YYEKEE (reference sequence). The DNA of the CDR3 is TGTGCCAGCAGCTTGGTCTCTGAGGGCTACACCTTC. Its translation is CASSLVSEGYTF. Based on the CDR3 plus reference TRBV5-5 and TRBJ1-2, the full variable domain is DAGVTQSPTHLIKTRGQQVTLRCSPISGHKSVSWYQQVLGQGPQFIFQYYEKEERGRGNFPDRFSARQFPNYSSELNVNALLLGDSALYLCASSLVSEGYTFGSGTRLTVV.

V gene TRBV4-2 combines with J gene TRBJ2-3; D unclear. There are 13 residues in the CDR3. V gave up 0 bases and J gave up 3 bases, with 4 bases separating them. The germline CDR1 and CDR2 sequences are LGHNA and YNFKEQ. The CDR3 is CASSQEWTDTQYF. CDR3 sequence (DNA): TGTGCCAGCAGCCAAGAATGGACAGATACGCAGTATTTT.

The chain combines TRBV10-2 with TRBJ1-5, with no clear D. The germline CDR1 and CDR2 sequences are WSHSY and SAAADI. CDR3 length equals 16 residues. Trimming left V 0 bases short and J 2 bases short, with 11 bases between. CDR3 nucleotide sequence: TGCGCCAGCAGTGAGTCTTGGGGTTCCCGCAATCAGCCCCAGCATTTT. This encodes CASSESWGSRNQPQHF.

This clone was seen a handful of times. The chain combines TRBV6-5 with TRBJ2-3; D not resolved. Trimming pared 8 bases from V and 0 bases from J, leaving 12 bases between. The CDR3 runs to 14 residues. The germline CDR1 and CDR2 sequences are MNHEY and SVGAGI. The CDR3 nucleotides are TGTGCCAGCTCGGCGGACCCTAGCACAGATACGCAGTATTTT. This sequence encodes CASSADPSTDTQYF.